Listed here are 17 T cell receptor beta chains from one sample, sequenced in a study of cytomegalovirus exposure and HLA in healthy donors. The primer mix had 60 Vbeta and 13 Jbeta primers. Using immunoSEQ multiplex PCR, the repertoire was profiled, and TCRdb retains in-frame clones only, with some absent. The data show about 160,000 clones, roughly four fifths seen once. The specimen was PBMCs. These receptor sequences come from a man aged 40-49 years in good health and CMV-seronegative.

The CDR3 region is CASSPFSGGYEQYF. The CDR3 coding sequence is TGTGCCAGCAGTCCCTTCAGCGGGGGCTACGAGCAGTACTTC. The chain is built from TRBV2 and TRBJ2-7; 8 nucleotides match TRBD2. J was trimmed by 3 bases and V by 5 bases; bases with no gene match: 6. The CDR3 has 14 amino acids. Germline loops: CDR1 SNHLY, CDR2 FYNNEI.

Turning to this clone: At one boundary the junction diverges from the germline segment, which might be a read error. The chain has TRBV7-9 and TRBJ2-6, with D possibly being TRBD1 (6 bases). CDR3 size: 19 residues. Germline V gene sequence: CDR1 SEHNR, CDR2 FQNEAQ (reference sequence). Here the CDR3 reads CASSLAWDTDPSGANGLTF. The DNA of the CDR3 is TGTGCCAGCAGCTTAGCGTGGGACACCGACCCCTCTGGGGCCAACGGCCTGACTTTC.

This clone was recorded a few times. The CDR3, as DNA: TGTGCCAGCAGTTACACAGCAGGAAACACTGAAGCTTTCTTT. Residues: CASSYTAGNTEAFF. The chain carries TRBV6-6 and TRBJ1-1; D ambiguous. This CDR3 is 14 amino acids long. Trimming cost V 2 bases and J 2 bases, with 9 bases left between them. Germline lookup yields CDR1 MNHNY and CDR2 SVGAGI (reference sequence).

V usage is TRBV7-3 and J usage is TRBJ2-1; 9 nucleotides agree with TRBD2. The length of the CDR3 is 15 residues. Trimming cost V 5 bases and J 3 bases; bases outside gene matches: 5. Germline V gene data show CDR1 as SGHTA and CDR2 as FQGTGA. CDR3 amino acids: CASSVAGESYNEQFF. CDR3 in DNA: TGTGCCAGCAGCGTAGCGGGAGAAAGCTACAATGAGCAGTTCTTC.

This chain uses TRBV11-2 with TRBJ2-5; 8 nucleotides agree with TRBD2. Germline V gene sequence: CDR1 SGHAT, CDR2 FQNNGV. Trimming at V came to 0 bases and at J to 4 bases, leaving 4 bases not matched to a gene. This CDR3 spans 15 amino acids. CDR3 in DNA: TGTGCCAGCAGCTTAGACGGGAGGGCCGGAGAGACCCAGTACTTC. This sequence encodes CASSLDGRAGETQYF.

In DNA form, the CDR3 reads TGTGCCAGCAGCTTTCCGGGGGACACCATATATTTT. Translated: CASSFPGDTIYF. V is TRBV11-3 and J is TRBJ1-3; a weak D match, TRBD1 (5 bases). Trimming removed 3 bases at V and 8 bases at J, with 8 bases between. This CDR3 comprises 12 residues. The germline CDR1 and CDR2 sequences are SGHNT and YENEEA.

This clone is a singleton in its sample. The rearrangement uses TRBV6-5 and TRBJ2-7; tentatively, D is TRBD1 (7 bases). V lost 6 bases and J 1 base, leaving 13 bases between the germline ends. This CDR3 contains 14 residues. The germline gives CDR1 MNHEY, CDR2 SVGAGI. CDR3 sequence reads: CASRRDSQSYEQYV. For the CDR3, the DNA is TGTGCCAGCAGGCGGGACAGCCAATCCTACGAGCAGTACGTC.

This clone has more than one count but fewer than ten. The chain links TRBV2 to TRBJ1-5, with 8 bases fitting TRBD1. The germline V gene encodes CDR1 SNHLY and CDR2 FYNNEI. The CDR3 spans 14 residues. Trimming removed 4 bases from V and 9 bases from J; junction bases left unmatched: 8. CDR3 residues: CASSGEDRASPQHF. For the CDR3, the DNA is TGTGCCAGCAGTGGGGAGGACAGGGCCTCGCCCCAGCATTTT.

This clone was detected only a few times. The rearrangement uses TRBV19 and TRBJ2-2, with D unresolved. Trimming took off 6 bases at V and 2 bases at J, with 10 bases between the two ends. Germline values: CDR1 LNHDA, CDR2 SQIVND (reference sequence). The CDR3 consists of 14 residues. CDR3 in amino acids: CASSAWANTGELFF. Here the CDR3 DNA reads TGTGCCAGTAGCGCATGGGCTAACACCGGGGAGCTGTTTTTT.

The rearrangement joins TRBV5-1 to TRBJ1-2; 11 bases map to TRBD1. Germline loops: CDR1 SGHRS, CDR2 YFSETQ. This CDR3 has 14 residues. Trimming cost V 4 bases and J 5 bases; bases outside gene matches: 4. CDR3 DNA sequence: TGCGCCAGCAGCGCCGGACAGGGGGCATATGGCTACACCTTC. This gives the protein CASSAGQGAYGYTF.

This clone has more than one count but fewer than ten. The rearrangement uses TRBV5-6 and TRBJ1-2; D unresolved. Germline V CDR1 and CDR2: SGHDT, YYEEEE. Trimming took 0 bases from V and 7 from J, leaving 10 bases between them. CDR3 length: 13 amino acids. CDR3 protein: CASSLVAGGGYTF. CDR3 coding DNA: TGTGCCAGCAGCTTGGTAGCGGGCGGTGGCTACACCTTC. Complete variable domain (other parts from reference TRBV5-6 and TRBJ1-2): DAGVTQSPTHLIKTRGQQVTLRCSPKSGHDTVSWYQQALGQGPQFIFQYYEEEERQRGNFPDRFSGHQFPNYSSELNVNALLLGDSALYLCASSLVAGGGYTFGSGTRLTVV.

The CDR3 DNA follows: TGCGCCAGCAGCTTGCCTGGAGTCACCGGGGAGCTGTTTTTT. Translated, it gives CASSLPGVTGELFF. The chain carries TRBV5-1 and TRBJ2-2; D ambiguous. In germline, CDR1 is SGHRS, CDR2 YFSETQ. There are 14 residues in the CDR3. Trimming pared 1 base from V and 4 bases from J, leaving 8 bases between.

The V gene is TRBV14, the J gene TRBJ1-1; no clear D. The germline V and J ends were trimmed by 4 bases and 0 bases, with 6 bases remaining between them. The CDR3 runs 13 residues. CDR1 is SGHDN and CDR2 is FVKESK in the germline V gene. The CDR3 protein is CASSLTVNTEAFF. In DNA form, the CDR3 reads TGTGCCAGCAGCCTTACAGTGAACACTGAAGCTTTCTTT.

The rearrangement uses TRBV7-9 and TRBJ1-2, with TRBD1 matching 7 bases. CDR3 size: 14 residues. In germline, CDR1 is SEHNR, CDR2 FQNEAQ (reference sequence). J was trimmed by 4 bases and V by 5 bases; bases with no gene match: 7. CDR3 sequence (DNA): TGTGCCAGCAGCGCGGGACAGACTCTCTATGGCTACACCTTC. It codes for CASSAGQTLYGYTF.

The count of this clone is one. The rearrangement links TRBV5-1 to TRBJ2-1, with D maybe TRBD1 (5 bases). The CDR3 has 14 amino acids. Germline V lookup: CDR1 SGHRS, CDR2 YFSETQ. Trimming removed 5 bases at V and 2 bases at J, with 11 bases between. CDR3 sequence: CASRIADTYNEQFF. The DNA for the CDR3 is TGCGCCAGCAGAATTGCGGACACCTACAATGAGCAGTTCTTC.

This clone has a single count. The CDR3 sequence is CASSLGGTGGGPGNTIYF. The CDR3 nucleotides are TGTGCCAGCAGTTTAGGCGGGACAGGGGGAGGCCCTGGAAACACCATATATTTT. V usage is TRBV28 and J usage is TRBJ1-3; 11 bases line up with TRBD1. This CDR3 spans 18 amino acids. Germline CDR1 and CDR2: MDHEN and SYDVKM. After removal of 2 bases from V and 2 bases from J, the junction contained 8 bases not matched to a gene.

The chain combines TRBV4-2 with TRBJ1-1, with D unclear. With 1 base removed from V and 0 bases from J, the gap between germline ends came to 9 bases. This CDR3 is 15 amino acids long. CDR1 is LGHNA, CDR2 YNFKEQ, per germline. The CDR3 region has the DNA TGTGCCAGCAGCCAAGGACGGGGTTTGAACACTGAAGCTTTCTTT. Translation: CASSQGRGLNTEAFF.